This entry is about one T cell receptor (beta chain). As yet, its antigen is unknown. In TCRdb, the 5' RACE reads were re-called with MiXCR into one record per CDR3 protein. The sample lists 90,000 to 120,000 distinct CDR3 sequences; about an eighth were seen once. This sample stems from a study of T-cell memory formation after mild COVID-19. Points from the study as a whole: Second-wave clones that peaked on day 37 lacked confirmed SARS-CoV-2 specificity. Pre-infection memory held some responding clones, suggesting pre-existing cross-reactive T cells responded. Mainly CM and EM harbored the contracting CD4+ clones; mainly EMRA harbored the CD8+ ones.

Source material: PBMCs or a T cell subset sorted from them (not recorded which). This clonotype was obtained from a man between 18 and 29 years old who had mild COVID-19 (a few samples of this study predate the infection). Cell type and time point are not known.

This CDR3 reads CASSFDLLPYEQYF. The CDR3, as DNA: TGTGCCAGCAGCTTCGATCTCTTACCTTACGAGCAGTACTTC. The rearrangement uses TRBV7-9 and TRBJ2-7; D remains unclear. Trimming took 3 bases from V and 4 from J, leaving 13 bases between them. This CDR3 region has 14 residues. From germline, CDR1 is SEHNR and CDR2 FQNEAQ (reference sequence).